This T cell receptor beta chain comes out of a study of technical replicates of blood from several donors. Clones were sequenced by immunoSEQ multiplex PCR, and TCRdb holds only the in-frame ones, with some missing. This sample has about 73,000 clones, with 93% found just once. The V gene's germline CDR1 is MNHEY and CDR2 SVGAGI. The CDR3 sequence is 14 residues long. V was clipped by 5 bases and J by 6 bases; unmatched bases: 7. The sequencing input was T cells isolated from PBMCs. The gene calls are TRBV6-5 and TRBJ1-2; TRBD1 matches at 9 bases. This TCR derives from a human donor in good health. CDR3 sequence: CASSPPTGGNGYTF. CDR3 nucleotides: TGTGCCAGCAGTCCTCCAACAGGGGGCAATGGCTACACCTTC.